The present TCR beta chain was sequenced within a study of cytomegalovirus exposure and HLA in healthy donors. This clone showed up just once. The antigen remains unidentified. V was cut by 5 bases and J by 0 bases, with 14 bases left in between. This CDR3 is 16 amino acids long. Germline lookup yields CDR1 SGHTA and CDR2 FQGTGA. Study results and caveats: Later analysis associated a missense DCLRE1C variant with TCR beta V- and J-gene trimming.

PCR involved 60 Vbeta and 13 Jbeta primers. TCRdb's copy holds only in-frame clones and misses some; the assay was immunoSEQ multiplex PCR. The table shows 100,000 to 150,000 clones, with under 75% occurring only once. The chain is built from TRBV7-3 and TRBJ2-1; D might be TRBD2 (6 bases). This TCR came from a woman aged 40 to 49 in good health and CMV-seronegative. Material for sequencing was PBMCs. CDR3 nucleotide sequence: TGTGCCAGCAGCCCCCTGATCGGGAGCTCCTACAATGAGCAGTTCTTC. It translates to CASSPLIGSSYNEQFF.